Listed below are T cell receptor beta chains from one sample, sequenced in a study of cytotoxic CD8 clonotypes in ibrutinib-treated CLL. Profiled with immunoSEQ multiplex PCR; TCRdb holds only in-frame clones, not every one. The repertoire includes 150,000 or so clones, 70% to 90% of them detected once, and about 2.9% sits in the top ten. The sample consisted of PBMCs, taken at disease progression, from a patient treated with ibrutinib. The source of these receptors is a human donor with chronic lymphocytic leukemia. CDR3s leave out the opening cysteine and the closing phenylalanine or tryptophan. A D gene is named only where the DNA matches it firmly.

D	length	V	J	CDR3
-	13	TRBV14	TRBJ1-2	ASSQDLGINYGYT
TRBD2	12	TRBV10-3	TRBJ2-5	AISGGLDQETQY
-	12	TRBV5-4	TRBJ2-5	ASSFGRKRETQY
-	11	TRBV29-1	TRBJ2-7	SVEVGDNYEQY
TRBD1	9	TRBV10-3	TRBJ1-2	AISDTGEGT
TRBD2	11	TRBV7-9	TRBJ2-1	ASSSGLANEQF
-	12	TRBV4-3	TRBJ1-5	ASSHSGGNQPQH
-	14	TRBV4-1	TRBJ2-2	ASTDLGQVNTGELF
-	10	TRBV15	TRBJ2-5	ATSSPAGVEY
-	13	TRBV5-1	TRBJ2-6	ASSPLLAGANVLT
-	12	TRBV9	TRBJ1-2	ASSVGDLRYGYT
TRBD1	11	TRBV29-1	TRBJ2-3	SVGRGRGDTQY
TRBD1	12	TRBV10-3	TRBJ1-1	ATDRGGTNTEAF
-	15	TRBV29-1	TRBJ1-1	SVLTGPQGPMNTEAF
TRBD1	16	TRBV9	TRBJ1-1	ASSVAFDVRTGPTEAF
-	13	TRBV4-1	TRBJ2-5	ASSQLPVPTSTQY
TRBD1	11	TRBV14	TRBJ1-2	ASSRQGNYGYT
TRBD1	14	TRBV7-9	TRBJ1-1	ASSWDRGRGYPEAF
TRBD1	10	TRBV29-1	TRBJ2-7	SGGDRGYEQY
TRBD1	14	TRBV10-3	TRBJ2-7	AISDPQGQPTVEQY
TRBD1	13	TRBV28	TRBJ1-1	ASSSRTGGDTEAF
-	12	TRBV4-1	TRBJ2-2	ASRGFEGAGELF
TRBD2	11	TRBV5-5	TRBJ2-7	ASSLTGGGEQY
-	14	TRBV7-9	TRBJ2-1	ASNWLGGEVGNEQF
-	13	TRBV6-6	TRBJ1-4	ASSYGHATNEKLF
TRBD1	12	TRBV6-5	TRBJ2-4	ASSYGTGVNIQY